A selection of T cell receptor beta chains follows, all from one sample in a study of T cells after yellow fever vaccination. TCRdb called the 5' RACE reads again in MiXCR, with one record for every CDR3 protein. This sample has some 240,000 distinct CDR3 sequences; around 5.2% occur once, and the top ten carry around 3.3%. This sample comprised CD4+ T cells sorted from PBMCs, obtained on the day of the yellow fever booster vaccination. The receptors come from a man in his late teens or twenties who received the YFV17D yellow fever vaccine. Each CDR3 is given with its conserved first and last residue. Each record gives: J gene, CDR3 length, D gene, V gene, clone size, CDR3 DNA, CDR3 protein. D genes are given only for firm matches. Size tells how often a clone was seen (once, few, many) or the class of an expanded clone, and some rows leave it out.

j_call: TRBJ1-1; cdr3_length: 13; d_call: .; v_call: TRBV28; clone_size: many; cdr3_nt: TGTGCCAGCAGTTTATGGGAGAACACTGAAGCTTTCTTT; cdr3_aa: CASSLWENTEAFF
j_call: TRBJ1-2; cdr3_length: 15; d_call: TRBD1; v_call: TRBV7-2; clone_size: .; cdr3_nt: TGTGCCAGCAGGCAGCCAGGGACAGCGAACTATGGCTACACCTTC; cdr3_aa: CASRQPGTANYGYTF
j_call: TRBJ1-2; cdr3_length: 13; d_call: TRBD1; v_call: TRBV5-1; clone_size: many; cdr3_nt: TGCGCCAGCAGCTCCCAGGGGGAAGATGGCTACACCTTC; cdr3_aa: CASSSQGEDGYTF
j_call: TRBJ1-1; cdr3_length: 15; d_call: .; v_call: TRBV7-2; clone_size: few; cdr3_nt: TGTGCCAGCAGCTCATACGGACAGATGAACACTGAAGCTTTCTTT; cdr3_aa: CASSSYGQMNTEAFF
j_call: TRBJ2-3; cdr3_length: 10; d_call: .; v_call: TRBV6-2/TRBV6-3; clone_size: many; cdr3_nt: TGTGCCAGCAACGGGGATACGCAGTATTTT; cdr3_aa: CASNGDTQYF
j_call: TRBJ1-5; cdr3_length: 13; d_call: .; v_call: TRBV6-4; clone_size: few; cdr3_nt: TGTGCCAGCTGTCGGGCAGGGATTCAGCCCCAGCATTTT; cdr3_aa: CASCRAGIQPQHF
j_call: TRBJ1-1; cdr3_length: 14; d_call: .; v_call: TRBV6-2/TRBV6-3; clone_size: .; cdr3_nt: TGTGCCAGCAGTTACTCGGGGCAGGGCTCTGAAGCTTTCTTT; cdr3_aa: CASSYSGQGSEAFF
j_call: TRBJ1-1; cdr3_length: 15; d_call: TRBD1; v_call: TRBV4-1; clone_size: .; cdr3_nt: TGCGCCAGCAGCCAAGAACAGGGGTCGCGACGTGAAGCTTTCTTT; cdr3_aa: CASSQEQGSRREAFF
j_call: TRBJ2-3; cdr3_length: 14; d_call: TRBD2; v_call: TRBV7-2; clone_size: few; cdr3_nt: TGTGCCAGCACCCTTAGCGGGGTCACAGATACGCAGTATTTT; cdr3_aa: CASTLSGVTDTQYF
j_call: TRBJ1-2; cdr3_length: 18; d_call: TRBD1; v_call: TRBV6-5; clone_size: .; cdr3_nt: TGTGCCAGCAGCTATTTATCCGGGACAGGGGGCAGGCGCTATGGCTACACCTTC; cdr3_aa: CASSYLSGTGGRRYGYTF
j_call: TRBJ1-2; cdr3_length: 10; d_call: .; v_call: TRBV20-1; clone_size: few; cdr3_nt: TGCAGTGCTAGAGATGTCGTGAACACCTTC; cdr3_aa: CSARDVVNTF
j_call: TRBJ2-1; cdr3_length: 15; d_call: TRBD1; v_call: TRBV10-3; clone_size: many; cdr3_nt: TGTGCCATCAGTCCTCCGGGACAGGGGAACAATGAGCAGTTCTTC; cdr3_aa: CAISPPGQGNNEQFF
j_call: TRBJ1-3; cdr3_length: 15; d_call: .; v_call: TRBV5-5; clone_size: few; cdr3_nt: TGTGCCAGCAGCTTGCTACCGGGCTCTGGAAACACCATATATTTT; cdr3_aa: CASSLLPGSGNTIYF
j_call: TRBJ2-5; cdr3_length: 13; d_call: .; v_call: TRBV10-3; clone_size: many; cdr3_nt: TGTGCCATCAGGGACGGACTCCAAGAGACCCAGTACTTC; cdr3_aa: CAIRDGLQETQYF
j_call: TRBJ2-3; cdr3_length: 16; d_call: TRBD2; v_call: TRBV18; clone_size: .; cdr3_nt: TGTGCCAGCTCACCAGGGAGGATGAGGGAGGGAGATACGCAGTATTTT; cdr3_aa: CASSPGRMREGDTQYF
j_call: TRBJ1-5; cdr3_length: 15; d_call: .; v_call: TRBV2; clone_size: .; cdr3_nt: TGTGCCAGCAGTGAAAGGACCCGGCCGTATCAGCCCCAGCATTTT; cdr3_aa: CASSERTRPYQPQHF
j_call: TRBJ2-2; cdr3_length: 15; d_call: TRBD1; v_call: TRBV5-1; clone_size: many; cdr3_nt: TGCGCCAGCAGCTTGAGGGGGCGCCAAGCCGGGGAGCTGTTTTTT; cdr3_aa: CASSLRGRQAGELFF
j_call: TRBJ1-4; cdr3_length: 15; d_call: .; v_call: TRBV28; clone_size: .; cdr3_nt: TGTGCCAGCAGGACGACGGGAGCAACTAATGAAAAACTGTTTTTT; cdr3_aa: CASRTTGATNEKLFF
j_call: TRBJ2-3; cdr3_length: 14; d_call: TRBD2; v_call: TRBV7-2; clone_size: many; cdr3_nt: TGTGCCAGCATCAGGACTAGTTCTACAGATACGCAGTATTTT; cdr3_aa: CASIRTSSTDTQYF
j_call: TRBJ2-2; cdr3_length: 16; d_call: .; v_call: TRBV7-3; clone_size: few; cdr3_nt: TGTGCCAGCAGGGCTGGACTAACCTGGAACACCGGGGAGCTGTTTTTT; cdr3_aa: CASRAGLTWNTGELFF
j_call: TRBJ1-4; cdr3_length: 17; d_call: .; v_call: TRBV7-2; clone_size: .; cdr3_nt: TGTGCCAGCAGCACGGACAGCACAGAGTATTCTAATGAAAAACTGTTTTTT; cdr3_aa: CASSTDSTEYSNEKLFF
j_call: TRBJ2-5; cdr3_length: 14; d_call: .; v_call: TRBV6-2/TRBV6-3; clone_size: few; cdr3_nt: TGTGCCAGCAGTGAGTACAGGGCCCCAGGGACCCAGTACTTC; cdr3_aa: CASSEYRAPGTQYF
j_call: TRBJ1-2; cdr3_length: 8; d_call: .; v_call: TRBV20-1; clone_size: many; cdr3_nt: TGCAGTGCGTACGGCTACACCTTC; cdr3_aa: CSAYGYTF
j_call: TRBJ1-2; cdr3_length: 13; d_call: .; v_call: TRBV7-2; clone_size: few; cdr3_nt: TGTGCCAGCAGCTTCGCCCGAGACAATGGCTACACCTTC; cdr3_aa: CASSFARDNGYTF
j_call: TRBJ2-1; cdr3_length: 15; d_call: TRBD2; v_call: TRBV7-9; clone_size: many; cdr3_nt: TGTGCCAGCATTCCGAGGGGACTAGCGGGTAATGAGCAGTTCTTC; cdr3_aa: CASIPRGLAGNEQFF
j_call: TRBJ2-3; cdr3_length: 13; d_call: .; v_call: TRBV11-2; clone_size: few; cdr3_nt: TGTGCCAGCAGCTTACGGTGGGCCGATACGCAGTATTTT; cdr3_aa: CASSLRWADTQYF
j_call: TRBJ2-1; cdr3_length: 12; d_call: .; v_call: TRBV11-2; clone_size: .; cdr3_nt: TGTGCCAGCAGTCCTTCGGGTCATGAGCAGTTCTTC; cdr3_aa: CASSPSGHEQFF
j_call: TRBJ1-1; cdr3_length: 16; d_call: .; v_call: TRBV5-3; clone_size: .; cdr3_nt: TGTGCCAGAAGCTTGTATTGGACCCCCGAAGTCACTGAAGCTTTCTTT; cdr3_aa: CARSLYWTPEVTEAFF
j_call: TRBJ2-6; cdr3_length: 16; d_call: .; v_call: TRBV28; clone_size: .; cdr3_nt: TGTGCCAGCAGACTAGCTAGCTCCTCTGGGGCCAACGTCCTGACTTTC; cdr3_aa: CASRLASSSGANVLTF
j_call: TRBJ2-2; cdr3_length: 15; d_call: TRBD2; v_call: TRBV5-4; clone_size: few; cdr3_nt: TGTGCCAGCAGCTTCCGCGGGGGGGCTGTCGGGGAGCTGTTTTTT; cdr3_aa: CASSFRGGAVGELFF
j_call: TRBJ1-1; cdr3_length: 16; d_call: .; v_call: TRBV11-2; clone_size: .; cdr3_nt: TGTGCCAGCAGCTTAGGGCACCGGGCCCAGGGTACTGAAGCTTTCTTT; cdr3_aa: CASSLGHRAQGTEAFF
j_call: TRBJ2-1; cdr3_length: 15; d_call: TRBD2; v_call: TRBV7-2; clone_size: many; cdr3_nt: TGTGCCAGCAGCTTAGGACTAGCGGGGGGGAATGAGCAGTTCTTC; cdr3_aa: CASSLGLAGGNEQFF
j_call: TRBJ1-1; cdr3_length: 13; d_call: .; v_call: TRBV10-3; clone_size: .; cdr3_nt: TGTGCCATCAGGCTAGGTGAGAACACTGAAGCTTTCTTT; cdr3_aa: CAIRLGENTEAFF
j_call: TRBJ2-1; cdr3_length: 14; d_call: TRBD2; v_call: TRBV7-2; clone_size: few; cdr3_nt: TGTGCCAGCAGCTTAGCGGTAGGAGGACTAGTTATTTTCTTC; cdr3_aa: CASSLAVGGLVIFF
j_call: TRBJ2-3; cdr3_length: 15; d_call: .; v_call: TRBV5-1; clone_size: few; cdr3_nt: TGCGCCAGCAGCCCAGAGGTGGGGGGCACAGATACGCAGTATTTT; cdr3_aa: CASSPEVGGTDTQYF
j_call: TRBJ2-7; cdr3_length: 14; d_call: .; v_call: TRBV7-7; clone_size: few; cdr3_nt: TGTGCCAGCAGCTCAAACCCAGGAGGGGGCGAGCAGTACTTC; cdr3_aa: CASSSNPGGGEQYF
j_call: TRBJ1-2; cdr3_length: 15; d_call: TRBD1; v_call: TRBV5-5; clone_size: few; cdr3_nt: TGTGCCAGCAGCTTAAGCGGACAGGGGAAGGGTGGCTACACCTTC; cdr3_aa: CASSLSGQGKGGYTF
j_call: TRBJ2-3; cdr3_length: 14; d_call: .; v_call: TRBV7-2; clone_size: many; cdr3_nt: TGTGCCAGCAGCCTTCAGAAAAGCACAGATACGCAGTATTTT; cdr3_aa: CASSLQKSTDTQYF
j_call: TRBJ2-5; cdr3_length: 15; d_call: .; v_call: TRBV6-4; clone_size: .; cdr3_nt: TGTGCCAGCCTTCGGCGACAGAACCCGAAAGAGACCCAGTACTTC; cdr3_aa: CASLRRQNPKETQYF
j_call: TRBJ1-4; cdr3_length: 14; d_call: .; v_call: TRBV7-2; clone_size: .; cdr3_nt: TGTGCCAGCAGCTCGGGTCAGGCGGGAGAAAAACTGTTTTTT; cdr3_aa: CASSSGQAGEKLFF
j_call: TRBJ2-6; cdr3_length: 17; d_call: .; v_call: TRBV5-5; clone_size: many; cdr3_nt: TGTGCCAGCAGCTTGGTCAGGGTGGGACCTGGGGCCAACGTCCTGACTTTC; cdr3_aa: CASSLVRVGPGANVLTF
j_call: TRBJ1-1; cdr3_length: 11; d_call: .; v_call: TRBV7-9; clone_size: .; cdr3_nt: TGTGCCAGCAGCGTAGACAGTGAAGCTTTCTTT; cdr3_aa: CASSVDSEAFF
j_call: TRBJ1-5; cdr3_length: 14; d_call: .; v_call: TRBV12-3/TRBV12-4; clone_size: .; cdr3_nt: TGTGCCAGCAGAGGCCAACAGGGAGGGCAGCCCCAGCATTTT; cdr3_aa: CASRGQQGGQPQHF
j_call: TRBJ2-3; cdr3_length: 15; d_call: .; v_call: TRBV4-3; clone_size: few; cdr3_nt: TGCGCCAGCAGCCTTACGAGGTCCGGGGGAGATACGCAGTATTTT; cdr3_aa: CASSLTRSGGDTQYF
j_call: TRBJ2-4; cdr3_length: 16; d_call: .; v_call: TRBV20-1; clone_size: .; cdr3_nt: TGCAGTGCCCCGGGAGAATCCGGGGGAGCCAAAAACATTCAGTACTTC; cdr3_aa: CSAPGESGGAKNIQYF
j_call: TRBJ1-6; cdr3_length: 18; d_call: .; v_call: TRBV5-1; clone_size: many; cdr3_nt: TGCGCCAGCAGCTTGGTGGGTTCTAGGAGCTCCTATAATTCACCCCTCCACTTT; cdr3_aa: CASSLVGSRSSYNSPLHF
j_call: TRBJ2-3; cdr3_length: 15; d_call: TRBD2; v_call: TRBV20-1; clone_size: .; cdr3_nt: TGCAGTGCTATTAGCGGGGGAACTAGCACAGATACGCAGTATTTT; cdr3_aa: CSAISGGTSTDTQYF
j_call: TRBJ2-6; cdr3_length: 14; d_call: .; v_call: TRBV30; clone_size: few; cdr3_nt: TGTGCCTGGAGTACTGGCTCTGGGGCCAACGTCCTGACTTTC; cdr3_aa: CAWSTGSGANVLTF